A selection of T cell receptor beta chains follows, all from one sample in a study of T-cell reconstitution after alpha-beta-depleted transplantation in children. One entry per CDR3 protein, called by TCRdb with MiXCR from the PCR reads. The data hold roughly 790,000 distinct CDR3 sequences, with approximately 15% observed a single time. Here the sequenced sample was PBMCs, mostly from graft donor cells, taken 360 days after TCRalphabeta/CD19-depleted stem cell transplant. The receptor set was obtained from a male patient aged 10-17 years who had a stem cell transplant for acute lymphoblastic leukemia, so the T cells may come from the graft donor. The conserved cysteine and the conserved F or W are not part of the CDR3 here.

TRBV5-6,14,ASSLGGGSHQETQY
TRBV4-2,13,ASSPGFSGRDEQY
TRBV24-1,11,ATGQGNTGELF
TRBV10-1,14,ASSGSAAKTTDTQY
TRBV28,13,ASILSGSLVNEQF
TRBV5-1,14,ASSLVASGRMYEQF
TRBV7-7,16,ASSRGIAGGSSYNEQF
TRBV6-6,11,ASTVGGTGELF
TRBV15,10,ATSVMYNEQF
TRBV20-1,12,SAPKGGRKYEQY
TRBV7-6,14,ASSLGTSGKYNEQF
TRBV4-1,14,ASSQLAGVVRNEQF
TRBV5-1,12,ASSSPQGADGYT
TRBV7-6,12,ASSLQGRNTEAF
TRBV15,11,ATSSRNTYEQY
TRBV5-1,12,ASSLYAGDYGYT
TRBV29-1,12,SVERGQVTDTQY
TRBV4-2,14,ASSQDGTSDSETQY
TRBV12-3/TRBV12-4,16,ASTDPTSGRSGANVLT
TRBV7-2,14,ASSPINRGRSYEQY
TRBV18,11,ASSPIRTDTQY
TRBV12-3/TRBV12-4,12,ASSFTSRLYEQY
TRBV28,13,ASTMGLADTDTQY
TRBV3-1,12,ASSQGQTQQPQH
TRBV3-1,13,ATSPLGANTGELF
TRBV5-1,12,ASSLSPPPDEQY
TRBV20-1,13,SARESDSHTDTQY
TRBV5-1,13,ASSRYQGGANVLT
TRBV12-3/TRBV12-4,16,ASSFPQRPGGKSYEQY
TRBV7-2,11,ASSPTRKDTQY
TRBV27,13,ASRELLGAHQPQH
TRBV12-3/TRBV12-4,14,ASSLEPWGGDYGYT
TRBV28,11,ASKEGTGKTQY
TRBV27,14,ASSADGTASSRPQH
TRBV24-1,15,ATSDSPRQGFSYEQY
TRBV12-3/TRBV12-4,13,ASTAGQGPWNEQF
TRBV20-1,9,SASFPDTQY
TRBV9,13,ASSARSLIYNEQF
TRBV7-8,14,ASSLDTRYPPYEQY
TRBV5-6,13,ASSFATSGYNEQF
TRBV6-1,12,ALREGNPNTEAF
TRBV7-9,14,ASSPPTGQSSYEQY
TRBV5-5,13,ASSSTQGGPGELF
TRBV12-3/TRBV12-4,14,ASSEGGQGILGELF
TRBV9,14,ASSVEASGRTDTQY
TRBV20-1,15,SARDHRGRGYNSPLH
TRBV5-1,17,ASSWTSGSIAASYNEQF
TRBV9,13,ASSPSGNTYNEQF
TRBV20-1,11,SAPETSGETQY
TRBV29-1,11,SVVPRLADGYT
TRBV24-1,13,ATSDRFPGSGELF
TRBV20-1,10,SARRQGDEQY
TRBV28,12,ASRWGVSTDTQY
TRBV7-8,12,ASSGVSRLNEQF
TRBV23-1,12,ASSSPGPLPPQH
TRBV7-6,13,ASSPRTRAVNTQY
TRBV10-2,11,ASSWGGDYEQY
TRBV29-1,10,SVGQGRREAF
TRBV5-1,14,ASSSGQGRRTDTQY
TRBV4-1,13,ASSQDSLTYNEQF